The 14 T cell receptor beta chains below come from one sample, sequenced in a study of CD8 T cells in Susac syndrome. With random hexamers, reverse transcription was performed on about 0.45 to 1 ug of RNA. One entry per CDR3 protein results from TCRdb running MiXCR on the immunoSEQ multiplex PCR reads. Of approximately 120,000 distinct CDR3 sequences detected, roughly 89% appear once; the ten largest clones hold approximately 0.24%. Sequencing was carried out using CD8+ T cells from PBMCs. The receptors shown here come from a human donor with multiple sclerosis.

This rearrangement joins TRBV30 to TRBJ1-1; no definite D call. The germline gives CDR1 GTSNPN, CDR2 SVGIG (reference sequence). This CDR3 region has 11 residues. Trimming removed 4 bases at V and 7 bases at J, with 10 bases between. The CDR3 here is CAWTPGYEAFF. CDR3 bases: TGTGCCTGGACCCCCGGATATGAAGCTTTCTTT.

The V gene is TRBV6-2 or TRBV6-3, the J gene TRBJ2-5; D is uncertain. CDR1 is MNHEY and CDR2 is SVGEGT in the germline V gene. This CDR3 contains 13 residues. V shed 2 bases and J shed 5 bases, with 9 bases lying between them. In nucleotides, the CDR3 is TGTGCCAGCAGTTACCCGACCATTGAGACCCAGTACTTC. Its protein is CASSYPTIETQYF.

V usage is TRBV6-6 and J usage is TRBJ2-1; D unresolved. The germline CDR1 and CDR2 sequences are MNHNY and SVGAGI (reference sequence). V shed 4 bases and J shed 5 bases, with 6 bases lying between them. The CDR3 spans 12 residues. The CDR3 DNA follows: TGTGCCAGCAGTTTCAACGACAATGAGCAGTTCTTC. Amino acids: CASSFNDNEQFF.

The rearrangement uses TRBV24-1 and TRBJ2-3; D uncertain. Trimming left V 0 bases short and J 4 bases short, with 4 bases between. There are 13 residues in the CDR3. CDR1 and CDR2 (germline): KGHDR, SFDVKD. The CDR3 DNA sequence: TGTGCCACCAGTGATTTGGGAGCAGATACGCAGTATTTT. Translating it yields CATSDLGADTQYF.

The chain joins TRBV27 to TRBJ2-2; D assignment may be TRBD1 or TRBD2 (6 bases each). The V gene lost 4 bases and the J gene lost 4 bases, with 16 bases spanning the gap. The CDR3 is 16 residues long. Germline V CDR1 and CDR2: MNHEY, SMNVEV (reference sequence). In nucleotides, the CDR3 is TGTGCCAGCAGTTATTGGTTCGGGGGCGGCACCGGGGAGCTGTTTTTT. Amino acid sequence: CASSYWFGGGTGELFF.

The chain is built from TRBV30 and TRBJ1-3; D is undetermined. Trimming cost V 4 bases and J 2 bases, with 9 bases left between them. Germline CDR1 is GTSNPN and CDR2 is SVGIG (reference sequence). The CDR3 is 13 amino acids. The CDR3 is CAWTAATGNTIYF. The CDR3 nucleotides are TGTGCCTGGACAGCGGCTACTGGAAACACCATATATTTT.

A single count supports this clonotype. The chain carries TRBV19 and TRBJ2-5; 9 bases agree with TRBD2. V lost 1 base to trimming and J lost 5 bases; unmatched junction nucleotides: 8. The CDR3 covers 16 residues. CDR1 LNHDA and CDR2 SQIVND come from the germline V gene (reference sequence). The DNA for the CDR3 is TGTGCCAGTAGTATAGGGGATAGCGGGAGATCGGAGACCCAGTACTTC. It is translated as CASSIGDSGRSETQYF.

The V and J genes are TRBV4-1 and TRBJ2-1; 10 bases agree with TRBD1. The CDR3 runs 13 residues. Germline assignment: CDR1 MGHRA and CDR2 YSYEKL. V shed 3 bases, J shed 7 bases, and the junction held 0 bases outside the gene matches. The CDR3 loop is CASSQGQGNEQFF. The CDR3 DNA follows: TGCGCCAGCAGCCAGGGACAGGGGAATGAGCAGTTCTTC.

The chain combines TRBV15 with TRBJ2-1, with TRBD2 matching 7 bases. The CDR3 has 13 residues. Germline assignment: CDR1 LNHNV and CDR2 YYDKDF (reference sequence). J lost 7 bases, V lost 8 bases, and 8 bases had no gene match. CDR3 residues: CATGRETWNEQFF. The CDR3 DNA reads TGTGCCACCGGGCGGGAGACGTGGAATGAGCAGTTCTTC. Together with reference TRBV15 and TRBJ2-1, the CDR3 gives the full variable domain: DAMVIQNPRYQVTQFGKPVTLSCSQTLNHNVMYWYQQKSSQAPKLLFHYYDKDFNNEADTPDNFQSRRPNTSFCFLDIRSPGLGDTAMYLCATGRETWNEQFFGPGTRLTVL.

This chain links TRBV12-3 or TRBV12-4 with TRBJ1-1, with no clear D. V lost 3 bases and J 2 bases, leaving 10 bases between the germline ends. CDR3 length: 14 amino acids. The CDR3 reads CASSLRPPNTEAFF. CDR3 nucleotide sequence: TGTGCCAGCAGTTTGAGACCGCCAAACACTGAAGCTTTCTTT.

The CDR3 nucleotides read TGTGCCAGCAGCCCCGGGACTAGCGGGAACCAAGAGACCCAGTACTTC. As protein: CASSPGTSGNQETQYF. The V call is TRBV7-9, the J call TRBJ2-5; 13 nucleotides agree with TRBD2. J gave up 0 bases and V 5 bases, and 3 bases lay outside the gene matches. This CDR3 spans 16 amino acids. From germline, CDR1 is SEHNR and CDR2 FQNEAQ (reference sequence).

This clonotype has a handful of counts. This chain connects TRBV6-1 to TRBJ2-7; 7 bases align to TRBD1. The V gene end was trimmed by 6 bases and the J gene end by 1 base; junction bases not matched to a gene: 12. Per the germline V gene, CDR1 is MNHNS and CDR2 is SASEGT. The CDR3 is made up of 16 amino acids. The CDR3 spells CASSQGELVFSYEQYF. The CDR3 bases are TGTGCCAGCAGCCAGGGGGAGTTAGTTTTTTCCTACGAGCAGTACTTC.

The J gene is TRBJ2-3, the V gene TRBV6-5, with 8 bases matching TRBD2. In germline, CDR1 is MNHEY, CDR2 SVGAGI. This CDR3 is 13 amino acids long. V gave up 2 bases and J gave up 8 bases; unmatched junction bases: 3. The DNA for the CDR3 is TGTGCCAGCAGTTACGCGGCGGGAGGTACGCAGTATTTT. Translated, it gives CASSYAAGGTQYF.

The chain has TRBV2 and TRBJ2-7; tentative D call: TRBD2 (5 bases). The CDR3 loop spans 15 amino acids. Trimming removed 2 bases from V and 3 bases from J, with 14 bases in between. Per germline, CDR1 SNHLY and CDR2 FYNNEI. CDR3 bases: TGTGCCAGCAGTGAAAAAACGGGCGACTACTACGAGCAGTACTTC. Translated: CASSEKTGDYYEQYF.